A selection of T cell receptor beta chains follows, all from one sample in a study of molecular identifiers for immune sequencing clone quantification. Using its own MiXCR run on the PCR reads, TCRdb lists one record per CDR3 protein. The sample has around 480,000 distinct CDR3 sequences, over 20% seen once. The sequencing input was naive CD8+ T cells from blood, with Jurkat cell RNA spiked in. Receptor source: a human donor in good health. Some libraries in this study had Jurkat cell RNA spiked in. The CDR3 runs from the conserved cysteine through the conserved F or W.

J | V | CDR3
TRBJ2-5 | TRBV19 | CASSMSSGGFGETQYF
TRBJ1-3 | TRBV29-1 | CSVLGGQSSGNTIYF
TRBJ1-1 | TRBV27 | CASSPNRVWNTEAFF
TRBJ2-1 | TRBV30 | CAWRAGGPNEQFF
TRBJ2-3 | TRBV11-2 | CASSLDGIAGGTDTQYF
TRBJ1-1 | TRBV6-1 | CASTPFTVMNTEAFF
TRBJ2-3 | TRBV20-1 | CSARIMAGGPGDTQYF
TRBJ2-2 | TRBV29-1 | CSVEVIQGRNTGELFF
TRBJ2-7 | TRBV30 | CAWSQWGGEQYF
TRBJ1-5 | TRBV27 | CASSLLGTNQPQHF
TRBJ2-7 | TRBV20-1 | CSAPHPDRLLDEQYF
TRBJ2-4 | TRBV27 | CASSSGTTLAKNIQYF
TRBJ1-1 | TRBV12-3/TRBV12-4 | CASEDRLNTEAFF
TRBJ2-7 | TRBV29-1 | CSVAEVGYEQYF
TRBJ2-7 | TRBV5-4 | CASSLERGGYEQYF
TRBJ1-3 | TRBV2 | CASSEGWKSLSGNTIYF
TRBJ2-2 | TRBV6-2/TRBV6-3 | CASSQLSVGELFF
TRBJ2-5 | TRBV29-1 | CSVDSGWEETQYF
TRBJ2-7 | TRBV20-1 | CSASPFVTDSYEQYF
TRBJ2-3 | TRBV27 | CASSYLGGSTDTQYF
TRBJ1-2 | TRBV2 | CASKTQAGGNYGYTF
TRBJ1-3 | TRBV6-2/TRBV6-3 | CASSQRYSGNTIYF
TRBJ2-7 | TRBV5-1 | CASRTGLTSFYEQYF
TRBJ2-2 | TRBV15 | CATSRVPGQLNTGELFF
TRBJ1-5 | TRBV14 | CASSERGSNQPQHF
TRBJ2-1 | TRBV4-3 | CASSQASGSHNEQFF
TRBJ2-5 | TRBV6-6 | CASSYLSTSEEIQYF
TRBJ2-7 | TRBV28 | CASSLPDRPYEQYF
TRBJ2-5 | TRBV7-9 | CASSLSGTSGAQETQYF
TRBJ1-1 | TRBV12-3/TRBV12-4 | CASRPGVNTEAFF
TRBJ2-5 | TRBV6-2/TRBV6-3 | CASKKGGEKTQYF
TRBJ1-4 | TRBV19 | CASNALPGTGDATNEKLFF
TRBJ1-1 | TRBV4-2 | CASSQRGEAFF
TRBJ1-1 | TRBV4-3 | CASSYGQGDYEAFF
TRBJ1-5 | TRBV6-2/TRBV6-3 | CASREDRSYSNQPQHF
TRBJ1-1 | TRBV4-3 | CASSQDPRNTEAFF
TRBJ2-5 | TRBV7-9 | CASSPPGTRETQYF
TRBJ2-7 | TRBV27 | CASSWGPDTYEQYF
TRBJ2-6 | TRBV12-3/TRBV12-4 | CASSQDRGANVLTF
TRBJ2-4 | TRBV5-8 | CASSLGLLEYF
TRBJ2-2 | TRBV9 | CASSVDGFGELFF
TRBJ2-2 | TRBV20-1 | CKGGLANTGELFF
TRBJ1-2 | TRBV27 | CASSSQGLGGYTF
TRBJ2-1 | TRBV7-2 | CASSFSDYNEQFF
TRBJ1-1 | TRBV27 | CASSPTGGITEAFF
TRBJ1-1 | TRBV19 | CASSVGQKNTEAFF
TRBJ2-4 | TRBV20-1 | CSARVQDWNIQYF
TRBJ2-3 | TRBV19 | CASSIDLGRQPYTDTQYF
TRBJ1-2 | TRBV19 | CASSISMTGHGYTF
TRBJ1-3 | TRBV7-9 | CASSTRRDSGNTIYF
TRBJ2-2 | TRBV9 | CASSVGSPTGIGAGELFF
TRBJ2-5 | TRBV5-1 | CASRLGLDWETQYF
TRBJ1-3 | TRBV29-1 | CSVSDENSGNTIYF